Included here is one TCR beta chain sequence, with context. The antigen remains undetermined. The data stem from a study of CD8 T cells in ankylosing spondylitis. Quantitative 5'-RACE with molecular barcodes generated TCR beta libraries. TCRdb redid the calling of the 5' RACE reads with MiXCR, one entry per CDR3 protein. The profile shows some 840,000 distinct CDR3 sequences, around 11% of them singletons. Study-level findings and limits: The study identified a TCR beta motif of roughly eight highly homologous variants that appeared characteristic of ankylosing spondylitis blood.

The sequenced sample consisted of blood, either unsorted or a sorted T cell fraction (not recorded which). This clonotype was obtained from a male donor with ankylosing spondylitis.

The CDR3 coding sequence is TGTGCCAGCAGCTTAGCGACTAGCCGAGAAGAGCAGTACTTC. Its translation: CASSLATSREEQYF. The chain employs TRBV7-2 and TRBJ2-7, with 7 bases identical to TRBD2. CDR1 is SGHTA and CDR2 is FQGNSA in the germline V gene. This CDR3 has 14 amino acids. J gave up 7 bases and V 0 bases, and 6 bases lay outside the gene matches.